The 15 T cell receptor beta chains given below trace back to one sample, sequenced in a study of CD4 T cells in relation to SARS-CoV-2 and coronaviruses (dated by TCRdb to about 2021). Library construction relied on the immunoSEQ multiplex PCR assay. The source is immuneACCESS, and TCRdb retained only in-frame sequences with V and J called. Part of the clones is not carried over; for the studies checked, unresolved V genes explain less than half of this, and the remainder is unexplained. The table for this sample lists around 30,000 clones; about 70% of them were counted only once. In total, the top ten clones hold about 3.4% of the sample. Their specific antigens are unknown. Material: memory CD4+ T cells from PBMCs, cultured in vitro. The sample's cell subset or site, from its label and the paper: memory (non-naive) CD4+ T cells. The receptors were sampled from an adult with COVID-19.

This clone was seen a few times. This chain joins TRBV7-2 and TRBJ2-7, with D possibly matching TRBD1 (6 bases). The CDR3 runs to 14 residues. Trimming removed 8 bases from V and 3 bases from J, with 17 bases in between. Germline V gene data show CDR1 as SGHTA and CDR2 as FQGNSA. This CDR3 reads CASGRDNGDYEQYF. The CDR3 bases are TGTGCCAGCGGCCGGGACAACGGGGACTACGAGCAGTACTTC.

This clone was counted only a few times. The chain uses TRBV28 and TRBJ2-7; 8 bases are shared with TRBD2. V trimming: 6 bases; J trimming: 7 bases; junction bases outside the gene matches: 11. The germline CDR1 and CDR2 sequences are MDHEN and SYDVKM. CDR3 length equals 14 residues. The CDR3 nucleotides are TGTGCCAGCAGAAAAAGCGGGAGAGGGGGGGAGCAGTACTTC. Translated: CASRKSGRGGEQYF.

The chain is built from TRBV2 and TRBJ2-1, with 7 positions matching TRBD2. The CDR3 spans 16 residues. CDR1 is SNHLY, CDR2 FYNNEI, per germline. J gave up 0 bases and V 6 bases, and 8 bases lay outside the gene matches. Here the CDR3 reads CASSVGGSYSYNEQFF. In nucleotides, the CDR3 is TGTGCCAGCAGCGTAGGCGGGAGCTACTCCTACAATGAGCAGTTCTTC.

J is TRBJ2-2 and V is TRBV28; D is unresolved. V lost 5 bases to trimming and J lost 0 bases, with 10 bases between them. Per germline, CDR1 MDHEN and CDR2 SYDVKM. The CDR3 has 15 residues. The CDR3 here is CASSASLANTGELFF. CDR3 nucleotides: TGTGCCAGCAGTGCCAGTCTAGCGAACACCGGGGAGCTGTTTTTT. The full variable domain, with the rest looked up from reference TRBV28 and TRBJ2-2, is DVKVTQSSRYLVKRTGEKVFLECVQDMDHENMFWYRQDPGLGLRLIYFSYDVKMKEKGDIPEGYSVSREKKERFSLILESASTNQTSMYLCASSASLANTGELFFGEGSRLTVL.

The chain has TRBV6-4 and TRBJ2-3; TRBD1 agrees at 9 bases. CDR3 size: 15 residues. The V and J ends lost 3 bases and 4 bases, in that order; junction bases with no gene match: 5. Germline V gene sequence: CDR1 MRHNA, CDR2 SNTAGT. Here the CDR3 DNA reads TGTGCCAGCAGTGAAGGGACAGGGTACGCAGATACGCAGTATTTT. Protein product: CASSEGTGYADTQYF.

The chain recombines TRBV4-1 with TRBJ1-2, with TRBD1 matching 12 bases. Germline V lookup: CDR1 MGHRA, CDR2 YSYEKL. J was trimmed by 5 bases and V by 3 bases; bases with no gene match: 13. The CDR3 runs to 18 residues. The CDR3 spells CASSQYTGTGGRSYGYTF. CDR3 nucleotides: TGCGCCAGCAGCCAGTATACCGGGACAGGGGGCAGGTCGTATGGCTACACCTTC.

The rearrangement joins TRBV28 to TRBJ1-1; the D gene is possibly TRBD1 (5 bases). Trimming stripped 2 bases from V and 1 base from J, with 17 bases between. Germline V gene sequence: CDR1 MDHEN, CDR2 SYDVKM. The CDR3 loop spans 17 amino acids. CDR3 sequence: CASSLRGFSLKNTEAFF. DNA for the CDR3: TGTGCCAGCAGTTTAAGGGGTTTCTCCTTGAAGAACACTGAAGCTTTCTTT.

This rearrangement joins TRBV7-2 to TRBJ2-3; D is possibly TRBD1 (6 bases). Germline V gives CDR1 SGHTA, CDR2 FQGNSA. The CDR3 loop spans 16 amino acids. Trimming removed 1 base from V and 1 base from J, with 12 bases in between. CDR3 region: CASSLVGAGGTDTQYF. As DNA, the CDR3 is TGTGCCAGCAGCTTAGTTGGGGCAGGGGGCACAGATACGCAGTATTTT.

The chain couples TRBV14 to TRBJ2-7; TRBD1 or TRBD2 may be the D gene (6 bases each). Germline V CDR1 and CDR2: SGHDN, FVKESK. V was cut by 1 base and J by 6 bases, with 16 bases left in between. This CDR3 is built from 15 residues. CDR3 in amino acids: CASSQGGAWSSEQYF. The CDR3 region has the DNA TGTGCCAGCAGCCAAGGGGGGGCTTGGTCATCCGAGCAGTACTTC.

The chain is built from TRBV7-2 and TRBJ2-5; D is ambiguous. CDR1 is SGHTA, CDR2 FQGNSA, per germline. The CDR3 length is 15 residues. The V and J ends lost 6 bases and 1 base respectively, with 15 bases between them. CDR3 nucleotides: TGTGCCAGCAGTTTGGAAAGGACCTTCCAAGAGACCCAGTACTTC. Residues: CASSLERTFQETQYF.

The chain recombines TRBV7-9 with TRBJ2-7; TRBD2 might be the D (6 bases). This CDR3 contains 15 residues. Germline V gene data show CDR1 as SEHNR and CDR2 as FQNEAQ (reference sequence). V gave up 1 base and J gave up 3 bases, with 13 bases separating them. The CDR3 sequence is CASSLGDGRGYEQYF. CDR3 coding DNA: TGTGCCAGCAGCTTAGGGGACGGGAGAGGCTACGAGCAGTACTTC.

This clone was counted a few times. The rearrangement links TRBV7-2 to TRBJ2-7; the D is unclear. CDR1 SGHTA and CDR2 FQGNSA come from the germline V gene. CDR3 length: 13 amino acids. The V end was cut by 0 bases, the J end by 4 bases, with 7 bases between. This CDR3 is CASSLAGYYEQYF. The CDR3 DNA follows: TGTGCCAGCAGCTTAGCCGGGTATTACGAGCAGTACTTC.

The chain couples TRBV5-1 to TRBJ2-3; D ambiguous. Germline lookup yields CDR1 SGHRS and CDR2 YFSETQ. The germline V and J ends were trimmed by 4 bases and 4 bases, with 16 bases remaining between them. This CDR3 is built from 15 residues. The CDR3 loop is CASSLQDSTADTQYF. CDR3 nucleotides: TGCGCCAGCAGCCTCCAAGACTCCACAGCAGATACGCAGTATTTT.

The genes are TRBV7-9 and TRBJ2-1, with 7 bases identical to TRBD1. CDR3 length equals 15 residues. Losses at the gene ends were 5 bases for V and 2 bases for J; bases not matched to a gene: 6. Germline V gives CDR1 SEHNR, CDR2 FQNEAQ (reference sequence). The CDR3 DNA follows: TGTGCCAGCAGCCTGGGGACAGTCACCTACAATGAGCAGTTCTTC. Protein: CASSLGTVTYNEQFF.

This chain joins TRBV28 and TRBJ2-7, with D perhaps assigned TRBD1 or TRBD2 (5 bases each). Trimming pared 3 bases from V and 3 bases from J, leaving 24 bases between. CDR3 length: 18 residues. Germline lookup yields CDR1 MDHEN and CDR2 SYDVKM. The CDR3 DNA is TGTGCCAGCAGTTTGCCTCCGGGACCGATTTTGACCCGCTACGAGCAGTACTTC. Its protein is CASSLPPGPILTRYEQYF.